This TCR beta chain was identified in a study of brain metastases from non-small cell lung cancer. TCRdb keeps only in-frame clones here, not all; method: immunoSEQ multiplex PCR. Among about 4,200 clones listed, about nine tenths were seen once. The germline V and J ends were trimmed by 7 bases and 4 bases, with 16 bases remaining between them. Per germline, CDR1 SGHRS and CDR2 YFSETQ. CDR3 length equals 14 residues. This receptor was obtained from a donor aged 40 or older with non-small cell lung cancer. V usage is TRBV5-1 and J usage is TRBJ2-3; D possibly corresponds to TRBD2 (6 bases). Sequenced sample: primary lung tumor tissue. The CDR3 is CASGSGERSDTQYF. The CDR3, as DNA: TGCGCCAGCGGCTCGGGGGAGAGGTCAGATACGCAGTATTTT.